The 28 T cell receptor beta chains presented below share a single source sample, sequenced in a study of cytomegalovirus exposure and HLA in healthy donors. The PCR used 60 Vbeta and 13 Jbeta primers. Using immunoSEQ multiplex PCR, the repertoire was profiled, and TCRdb retains in-frame clones only, with some absent. The data show around 200,000 clones, 70% to 80% seen once. Sequencing input: PBMCs. Every receptor here comes from a woman younger than 45 in good health and CMV-seropositive.

The CDR3 loop is CASGLGEGIQETQYF. DNA for the CDR3: TGCGCCAGCGGGCTCGGGGAGGGTATCCAAGAGACCCAGTACTTC. J is TRBJ2-5 and V is TRBV4-1; TRBD2 aligns across 7 bases. This CDR3 spans 15 amino acids. The V gene end was trimmed by 8 bases and the J gene end by 1 base; junction bases not matched to a gene: 10. CDR1 is MGHRA, CDR2 YSYEKL, per germline.

The rearrangement joins TRBV6-1 to TRBJ1-2; 8 nucleotides line up with TRBD1. The CDR3 runs to 16 residues. Germline V gives CDR1 MNHNS, CDR2 SASEGT. The J segment lost 0 bases and the V segment lost 4 bases, leaving 7 bases of the junction unmatched. CDR3 sequence (DNA): TGTGCCAGCAGTGCTCACCGGGACAGGACTAACTATGGCTACACCTTC. Protein sequence: CASSAHRDRTNYGYTF.

The chain carries TRBV9 and TRBJ2-7, with 9 bases matching TRBD1. The CDR3 is 15 residues long. The J segment lost 2 bases and the V segment lost 4 bases, leaving 7 bases of the junction unmatched. CDR1 and CDR2 from the germline V gene are SGDLS and YYNGEE. For the CDR3, the DNA is TGTGCCAGCAGCCCGGACAGGGGCGAAACCTACGAGCAGTACTTC. The encoded protein is CASSPDRGETYEQYF.

This clone has only a few counts. This sequence joins TRBV10-3 and TRBJ1-2; D remains ambiguous. Germline V CDR1 and CDR2: ENHRY, SYGVKD. The V end was cut by 11 bases, the J end by 9 bases, with 22 bases between. CDR3 length: 13 amino acids. The DNA of the CDR3 is TGTGCCTCAGGTCCCGAGCCCCGACCTAGCTACACCTTC. Translated: CASGPEPRPSYTF.

J is TRBJ2-3 and V is TRBV30; 7 positions match TRBD2. From germline, CDR1 is GTSNPN and CDR2 SVGIG (reference sequence). The CDR3 is 15 amino acids. The V and J ends lost 5 bases and 1 base, in that order; junction bases with no gene match: 9. The CDR3 reads CAWSEAGVGTDTQYF. CDR3 bases: TGTGCCTGGTCAGAGGCGGGAGTTGGCACAGATACGCAGTATTTT.

The chain uses TRBV18 and TRBJ2-7; no clear D gene. CDR1 is KGHSH, CDR2 LQKENI, per germline. This CDR3 is built from 13 residues. V dropped 8 bases and J dropped 0 bases, with 11 bases sitting between them. CDR3: CASGLGSSYEQYF. CDR3 bases: TGTGCCAGCGGGTTGGGCAGCTCCTACGAGCAGTACTTC.

The chain links TRBV5-1 to TRBJ2-3; the match to TRBD2 covers 13 bases. The germline CDR1 and CDR2 sequences are SGHRS and YFSETQ. V trimming: 2 bases; J trimming: 4 bases; junction bases outside the gene matches: 1. The CDR3 loop spans 15 amino acids. This CDR3 is CASSLGTSGADTQYF. CDR3 nucleotide sequence: TGCGCCAGCAGCTTAGGGACTAGCGGGGCAGATACGCAGTATTTT.

CDR3 DNA: TGTGCCAGCAGCCCGACTAGCGGTAAGGATAGGTATGAGCAGTTCTTC. This encodes CASSPTSGKDRYEQFF. The V call is TRBV11-3, the J call TRBJ2-1, with 9 bases fitting TRBD2. The CDR3 covers 16 residues. J gave up 8 bases and V 5 bases, and 13 bases lay outside the gene matches. Germline assignment: CDR1 SGHNT and CDR2 YENEEA.

J is TRBJ2-5 and V is TRBV7-6; 11 bases are shared with TRBD1. CDR1 SGHVS and CDR2 FNYEAQ come from the germline V gene. This CDR3 has 18 amino acids. V lost 5 bases and J lost 4; bases outside the gene matches: 15. CDR3: CASSPLTRTGGLGETQYF. The DNA for the CDR3 is TGTGCCAGCAGCCCGCTTACCAGGACAGGGGGCCTAGGAGAGACCCAGTACTTC.

The V and J genes are TRBV7-2 and TRBJ1-2; D perhaps matches TRBD1 (5 bases). Trimming took off 5 bases at V and 4 bases at J, with 14 bases between the two ends. CDR3 length equals 14 residues. Germline CDR1 reads SGHTA; CDR2 reads FQGNSA. For the CDR3, the DNA is TGTGCCAGCAGCGCAGGCCAGGGATTCTATGGCTACACCTTC. Its protein product is CASSAGQGFYGYTF.

This chain joins TRBV15 and TRBJ2-2, with a weak D call TRBD1 (6 bases). Germline V gives CDR1 LNHNV, CDR2 YYDKDF (reference sequence). V lost 5 bases and J lost 6, with 22 bases in between. The CDR3 covers 17 residues. The CDR3 is CATSGPETTGRPGELFF. The CDR3 DNA reads TGTGCCACCAGCGGACCCGAGACGACAGGTCGTCCCGGGGAGCTGTTTTTT.

The chain uses TRBV7-8 and TRBJ1-5; TRBD1 agrees at 9 bases. The V segment lost 5 bases and the J segment 5 bases; nucleotides outside the gene matches: 10. Germline V gene lookup returns CDR1 SGHVS and CDR2 FQNEAQ. The CDR3 contains 16 residues. CDR3 in DNA: TGTGCCAGCAGCCTCCTACTACGGGACAGGGATCAGCCCCAGCATTTT. This gives the protein CASSLLLRDRDQPQHF. The full variable domain, its missing parts supplied by reference TRBV7-8 and TRBJ1-5, is GAGVSQSPRYKVAKRGQDVALRCDPISGHVSLFWYQQALGQGPEFLTYFQNEAQLDKSGLPSDRFFAERPEGSVSTLKIQRTQQEDSAVYLCASSLLLRDRDQPQHFGDGTRLSIL.

Notes on this clone: In the same sample, other DNA sequences code for this CDR3. The chain carries TRBV5-1 and TRBJ2-1, with 8 positions matching TRBD2. V lost 2 bases to trimming and J lost 4 bases; unmatched junction nucleotides: 2. The CDR3 length is 14 residues. Germline values: CDR1 SGHRS, CDR2 YFSETQ. CDR3 bases: TGCGCCAGCAGCTTAAGCGGGGGTTACAATGAGCAGTTCTTC. Its translation: CASSLSGGYNEQFF.

The chain has TRBV6-5 and TRBJ2-7; the D gene is possibly TRBD1 (5 bases). Deletions cut 2 bases from V and 0 bases from J, with 11 bases between. CDR1 and CDR2 from the germline V gene are MNHEY and SVGAGI. This CDR3 spans 15 amino acids. Here the CDR3 DNA reads TGTGCCAGCAGTTACGCTGCAGGGTCCTCCTACGAGCAGTACTTC. Amino acids: CASSYAAGSSYEQYF.

The chain links TRBV30 to TRBJ1-5; no clear D. The length of the CDR3 is 14 residues. Germline loops: CDR1 GTSNPN, CDR2 SVGIG (reference sequence). Trimming pared 2 bases from V and 2 bases from J, leaving 10 bases between. The CDR3 sequence: CAWSNGIRNQPQHF. The CDR3 coding sequence is TGTGCCTGGAGTAACGGGATTCGCAATCAGCCCCAGCATTTT.

The V call is TRBV29-1, the J call TRBJ2-7, with D maybe TRBD1 (6 bases). CDR3 length equals 16 residues. V lost 8 bases, J lost 0 bases, and 23 bases lay in between. Germline CDR1 is SQVTM and CDR2 is ANQGSEA. The DNA for the CDR3 is TGCAGCTTTACGTTCCCTGGGGGCCTCAGCTCCTACGAGCAGTACTTC. Translating it yields CSFTFPGGLSSYEQYF.

This chain connects TRBV12-1 to TRBJ1-2. TRBV12-1 is described as a pseudogene. The CDR3 totals 16 residues. The CDR3 is CASSFDPQRDPYGYTF. DNA for the CDR3: TGTGCCAGCAGCTTCGATCCTCAAAGAGATCCCTATGGCTACACCTTC.

This clone was counted once. The DNA for the CDR3 is TGTGCCAGCAGCTCCCGTGATCAGCCCCAGCATTTT. This translates into CASSSRDQPQHF. The chain links TRBV5-6 to TRBJ1-5; D unclear. V was pared by 3 bases and J by 5 bases, with 6 bases between. The CDR3 extends over 12 amino acids. The germline V gene encodes CDR1 SGHDT and CDR2 YYEEEE.

This chain links TRBV7-2 with TRBJ2-1, with D unclear. The germline CDR1 and CDR2 sequences are SGHTA and FQGNSA. V was shortened by 0 bases and J by 6 bases, with 3 bases between the two germline ends. CDR3 length equals 12 residues. The CDR3 DNA is TGTGCCAGCAGCTTAGCCTTCAATGAGCAGTTCTTC. This sequence encodes CASSLAFNEQFF.

This clone was seen a handful of times. The rearrangement uses TRBV4-2 and TRBJ1-5; 9 positions match TRBD1. The CDR3 sequence is 14 residues long. The ends lost 4 bases at V and 4 bases at J; junction bases unmatched: 2. Germline CDR1 reads LGHNA; CDR2 reads YNFKEQ. The CDR3, as DNA: TGTGCCAGCAGCCGCGGACAGGGGAATCAGCCCCAGCATTTT. This sequence encodes CASSRGQGNQPQHF.

The rearrangement joins TRBV7-2 to TRBJ2-7; D remains unclear. V lost 0 bases, J lost 3 bases, and 3 bases lay in between. Germline CDR1 and CDR2: SGHTA and FQGNSA. The CDR3 is made up of 12 amino acids. CDR3: CASSLAIYEQYF. CDR3 DNA: TGTGCCAGCAGCTTAGCCATCTACGAGCAGTACTTC.

The gene calls are TRBV19 and TRBJ2-2; D unresolved. CDR1 LNHDA and CDR2 SQIVND come from the germline V gene (reference sequence). Deletions cut 3 bases from V and 8 bases from J, with 10 bases between. This CDR3 contains 13 residues. The CDR3 region is CASSIPYLGELFF. The CDR3 DNA sequence: TGTGCCAGTAGTATCCCCTACCTGGGGGAGCTGTTTTTT. The variable domain in full, with the rest retrieved from reference TRBV19 and TRBJ2-2, is DGGITQSPKYLFRKEGQNVTLSCEQNLNHDAMYWYRQDPGQGLRLIYYSQIVNDFQKGDIAEGYSVSREKKESFPLTVTSAQKNPTAFYLCASSIPYLGELFFGEGSRLTVL.

This chain connects TRBV19 to TRBJ2-1; a possible D gene is TRBD2 (6 bases). This CDR3 comprises 15 residues. V dropped 3 bases and J dropped 8 bases, with 17 bases sitting between them. Per the germline V gene, CDR1 is LNHDA and CDR2 is SQIVND (reference sequence). CDR3 coding DNA: TGTGCCAGTAGTATTCGAGGACTAAGAGCCCATGAGCAGTTCTTC. Its translation is CASSIRGLRAHEQFF.

The chain joins TRBV9 to TRBJ2-5; tentatively, D is TRBD1 (6 bases). The CDR3 consists of 13 residues. CDR1 and CDR2 (germline): SGDLS, YYNGEE. The ends were cut back, 4 bases at V and 5 bases at J, with 12 bases in the middle. This CDR3 is CASSSRTAETQYF. CDR3 in DNA: TGTGCCAGCAGCTCACGGACAGCGGAGACCCAGTACTTC. Full variable domain (outside the CDR3, taken from reference TRBV9 and TRBJ2-5): DSGVTQTPKHLITATGQRVTLRCSPRSGDLSVYWYQQSLDQGLQFLIQYYNGEERAKGNILERFSAQQFPDLHSELNLSSLELGDSALYFCASSSRTAETQYFGPGTRLLVL.

V is TRBV7-9 and J is TRBJ2-7; weak D call: TRBD1 (5 bases). Germline values: CDR1 SEHNR, CDR2 FQNEAQ (reference sequence). Trimming took off 5 bases at V and 3 bases at J, with 17 bases between the two ends. The CDR3 totals 15 residues. The CDR3 nucleotides are TGTGCCAGCAGCGACAGCTTAGAGAGAGACTACGAGCAGTACTTC. Its translation: CASSDSLERDYEQYF. The complete variable domain, with remaining parts taken from reference TRBV7-9 and TRBJ2-7, reads DTGVSQNPRHKITKRGQNVTFRCDPISEHNRLYWYRQTLGQGPEFLTYFQNEAQLEKSRLLSDRFSAERPKGSFSTLEIQRTEQGDSAMYLCASSDSLERDYEQYFGPGTRLTVT.

This chain connects TRBV4-1 to TRBJ1-1, with a weak D call TRBD1 (5 bases). CDR3 length equals 14 residues. V lost 4 bases to trimming and J lost 4 bases, with 13 bases between them. The germline gives CDR1 MGHRA, CDR2 YSYEKL. For the CDR3, the DNA is TGCGCCAGCAGCCCAGGGCCGGGGGGCACTGAAGCTTTCTTT. The encoded protein is CASSPGPGGTEAFF.

This rearrangement joins TRBV30 to TRBJ2-4, with 7 nucleotides matching TRBD1. Trimming cost V 7 bases and J 7 bases; bases outside gene matches: 7. This CDR3 has 12 amino acids. Germline CDR1 reads GTSNPN; CDR2 reads SVGIG (reference sequence). This CDR3 is CASDLQGNIQYF. The CDR3 region has the DNA TGTGCCTCCGACCTACAGGGGAACATTCAGTACTTC.

V is TRBV5-1 and J is TRBJ2-3; D gene ambiguous. Between the trimmed V and J ends, which lost 1 base and 4 bases, there was a span of 7 bases. The CDR3 covers 13 residues. Germline CDR1 SGHRS, CDR2 YFSETQ. CDR3 DNA sequence: TGCGCCAGCAGCTTGTTCCCCGCAGATACGCAGTATTTT. Translation gives CASSLFPADTQYF.